The rows below give T cell receptor beta chains drawn from one sample of a study of cytomegalovirus exposure and HLA in healthy donors. Profiled with immunoSEQ multiplex PCR; TCRdb holds only in-frame clones, not every one. The sample has around 29,000 clones; roughly 60% are singletons. Sequencing was done on a sample of PBMCs. These receptors all stem from a male donor in good health and CMV-seropositive. Both conserved end residues are part of each CDR3. A D gene is named only where the DNA matches it firmly. Clone sizes are given selectively: once, few, many, or a class where the clone is expanded.

V	J	D	size	DNA	CDR3
TRBV7-8	TRBJ2-5	TRBD2	.	TGTGCCAGCAGCTGGGACCCTAGCGGGCCAGCAGGAGAGACCCAGTACTTC	CASSWDPSGPAGETQYF
TRBV30	TRBJ2-3	TRBD2	.	TGTGCCTGCAAAGAAGCGGGGCCCACAGATACGCAGTATTTT	CACKEAGPTDTQYF
TRBV4-2	TRBJ2-5	TRBD2	few	TGTGCCAGCAGCCAAGATGGCCCCGGACTAGCGTCGGAGACCCAGTACTTC	CASSQDGPGLASETQYF
TRBV7-6	TRBJ2-2	.	.	TGTGCCAGCAGCTTCGGGTTAGCCGCGAACACCGGGGAGCTGTTTTTT	CASSFGLAANTGELFF
TRBV6-1	TRBJ2-3	.	few	TGTGCCAGCAGTGAAGAAGGGGGCAGCGGGAGCTTAGATACGCAGTATTTT	CASSEEGGSGSLDTQYF
TRBV6-4	TRBJ2-3	TRBD2	few	TGTGCCAGCAGCGGGGAAGCGGGAGGAGGCGATACGCAGTATTTT	CASSGEAGGGDTQYF
TRBV15	TRBJ1-1	.	.	TGTGCCACCAGCAGAGAACCCCAGGGTGAAGCTTTCTTT	CATSREPQGEAFF
TRBV19	TRBJ1-5	TRBD1	.	TGTGCCAGTATCGACTCCAGGGGGCCAAGCAATCAGCCCCAGCATTTT	CASIDSRGPSNQPQHF
TRBV29-1	TRBJ2-2	.	.	TGCAGCGTCGCGGCAGGGGTGGACACCGGGGAGCTGTTTTTT	CSVAAGVDTGELFF
TRBV2	TRBJ1-5	TRBD1	few	TGTGCCAGCAGTGAAGCGCCTTACGGCAGGGGGGCTTTT	CASSEAPYGRGAF
TRBV9	TRBJ1-1	TRBD1	.	TGTGCCAGCTCAGACAGGGGGCTTACTGAAGCTTTCTTT	CASSDRGLTEAFF
TRBV7-6	TRBJ1-5	.	few	TGTGCCAGCAGCTTAGGCTTGGGCCAGCCCCAGCATTTT	CASSLGLGQPQHF
TRBV28	TRBJ2-7	.	few	TGTGCCAGCAGTCACCAGAGTGTGGGGCGGTACGAGCAGTACTTC	CASSHQSVGRYEQYF
TRBV5-4	TRBJ1-1	.	.	TGTGCCAGCAGCACAGGGTTGAACACTGAAGCTTTCTTT	CASSTGLNTEAFF
TRBV6-5	TRBJ1-4	.	.	TGTGCCAGCAGTTACACAACAGGGACTAATGAAAAACTGTTTTTT	CASSYTTGTNEKLFF
TRBV9	TRBJ1-1	.	.	TGTGCCAGCAGCGTAAGACAGAACACTGAAGCTTTCTTT	CASSVRQNTEAFF
TRBV5-1	TRBJ2-6	.	.	TGCGCCAGCCGGGGAGGTGTGGGGGCCAACGTCCTGACTTTC	CASRGGVGANVLTF
TRBV4-1	TRBJ1-6	.	once	TGCGCCAGCAGCCAGGAAGACATCGCCGCTTCACCCCTCCACTTT	CASSQEDIAASPLHF
TRBV6-5	TRBJ1-2	TRBD1	.	TGTGCCAGCAGGTCCCCGGGACAGACGTACTATGGCTACACCTTC	CASRSPGQTYYGYTF
TRBV11-1	TRBJ2-5	TRBD1	.	TGTGCCAGCAGCTCCTCCGGGACAGGGGGCCGGGAGACCCAGTACTTC	CASSSSGTGGRETQYF
TRBV7-7	TRBJ2-7	TRBD1	.	TGTGTCAGCAGCTGGAAACTCCGGGACAGGGAGGGTTGCGAGCAGTACTTC	CVSSWKLRDREGCEQYF
TRBV7-9	TRBJ2-7	.	many	TGTGCCAGCAGCCCGGGACTTCAGACCTACGAGCAGTACTTC	CASSPGLQTYEQYF
TRBV28	TRBJ1-5	TRBD1	.	TGTGCCAGCAAAGAACAGGGGATTCAGCCCCAGCATTTT	CASKEQGIQPQHF
TRBV15	TRBJ2-7	TRBD2	.	TGTGCCACCAGCAGAGAAGCGGGGCCCGCCTACGAGCAGTACTTC	CATSREAGPAYEQYF
TRBV7-2	TRBJ2-7	TRBD2	.	TGTGCCAGCAGCCGGCTAGCGGGGGATTCCTACGAGCAGTACTTC	CASSRLAGDSYEQYF
TRBV5-4	TRBJ2-3	TRBD1	.	TGTGCCAGCAGCTTCAGGGGGTTCACAGATACGCAGTATTTT	CASSFRGFTDTQYF
TRBV9	TRBJ2-7	.	once	TGTGCCAGCAGCGCCGACAGGTTCTCTTCCTACGAGCAGTACTTC	CASSADRFSSYEQYF
TRBV5-1	TRBJ2-6	.	.	TGCGCCAGCTCAGGGAGGATCTCTGGGGCCAACGTCCTGACTTTC	CASSGRISGANVLTF
TRBV18	TRBJ1-1	TRBD1	.	TGTGCCAGCCGGGGACAGGGAGGCACTGAAGCTTTCTTT	CASRGQGGTEAFF
TRBV6-4	TRBJ2-1	.	.	TGTGCCAGCAGCGCACAAACAGGGTCCGATGAGCAGTTCTTC	CASSAQTGSDEQFF
TRBV5-6	TRBJ2-5	.	.	TGTGCCAGCAGCTTGGCCCCGGGACTCGGGCAAGAGACCCAGTACTTC	CASSLAPGLGQETQYF
TRBV9	TRBJ2-7	TRBD2	.	TGTGCCAGCAGCGCTGGTCCCGGGACTAACTACGAGCAGTACTTC	CASSAGPGTNYEQYF
TRBV2	TRBJ2-7	.	once	TGTGCCAGCACCAGGGGGCGGGGGCCGAAAGAGCAGTACTTC	CASTRGRGPKEQYF
TRBV9	TRBJ2-7	.	few	TGTGCCAGCAGCGTAGCTGAACAGGGTTTCTACGAGCAGTACTTC	CASSVAEQGFYEQYF
TRBV9	TRBJ1-2	.	few	TGTGCCAGCAGCGGATTCGGGGGGACTTATGGCTACACCTTC	CASSGFGGTYGYTF
TRBV30	TRBJ1-5	.	.	TGTGCCTGGAGAGGGGCCCCTGGGCCCCAGCATTTT	CAWRGAPGPQHF
TRBV15	TRBJ1-1	TRBD1	.	TGTGCCACCAGCAGCCGGGACAGGGGGTTGAACACTGAAGCTTTCTTT	CATSSRDRGLNTEAFF
TRBV5-1	TRBJ2-7	.	.	TGCGCCAGCAGCTACAAAAGCGACCCCACGGGCGAGCAGTACTTC	CASSYKSDPTGEQYF
TRBV7-8	TRBJ1-5	.	few	TGTGCCAGCAGCATCTTGGGCCGCAATCAGCCCCAGCATTTT	CASSILGRNQPQHF
TRBV4-1	TRBJ1-4	TRBD1	few	TGCGCCAGCAGCCAACCGGGACAGGCGGATCGCCCGGCAAATGAAAAACTGTTTTTT	CASSQPGQADRPANEKLFF
TRBV25-1	TRBJ1-1	TRBD1	.	TGTGCCAGCAGTCAGACAGGGGCGAACACTGAAGCTTTCTTT	CASSQTGANTEAFF
TRBV7-8	TRBJ1-5	.	.	TGTGCCAGCAGCTTGGGGCAGGGAGGTCAGCCCCAGCATTTT	CASSLGQGGQPQHF
TRBV7-2	TRBJ1-5	.	.	TGTGCCAGCAGCTTCTCCCAGGGCAAGATGCCCCAGCATTTT	CASSFSQGKMPQHF
TRBV7-6	TRBJ2-7	TRBD2	many	TGTGCCAGCAGCTTAACTAGCGGGTTCTCCTACGAGCAGTACTTC	CASSLTSGFSYEQYF
TRBV11-3	TRBJ1-1	.	.	TGTGCCAGCAAGGGGGGGTTGAACACTGAAGCTTTCTTT	CASKGGLNTEAFF
TRBV6-1	TRBJ2-1	TRBD1	.	TGTGCCAGCGTAGAAGGACAGGGGTACAATGAGCAGTTCTTC	CASVEGQGYNEQFF
TRBV7-8	TRBJ2-1	.	.	TGTGCCAGCAGCTTGATACAAGCCTACAATGAGCAGTTCTTC	CASSLIQAYNEQFF
TRBV19	TRBJ1-5	TRBD1	few	TGTGCCAGTAGTGAGGCCGGGACAGGGGGAGATCAGCCCCAGCATTTT	CASSEAGTGGDQPQHF
TRBV19	TRBJ1-3	.	once	TGTGCCCTAATCCAGCCGTGTAAGGGGCCCGGCTCTGGAAACACCATATATTTT	CALIQPCKGPGSGNTIYF
TRBV18	TRBJ1-1	TRBD1	.	TGTGCCAGCTCACCAACAGGGGCTAGAACTGAAGCTTTCTTT	CASSPTGARTEAFF
TRBV6-1	TRBJ2-1	.	.	TGTGCCAGCAGTCCCGAGGACAGCGGATTCAATGAGCAGTTCTTC	CASSPEDSGFNEQFF
TRBV28	TRBJ2-3	.	.	TGTGCCAGCAGCCAGACGGGGTCGCGCCAAGGTACGCAGTATTTT	CASSQTGSRQGTQYF
TRBV11-1	TRBJ2-3	.	few	TGTGCCAGCAGCCCTCTAGGATTGTATACAGATACGCAGTATTTT	CASSPLGLYTDTQYF
TRBV28	TRBJ2-7	TRBD1	.	TGTGCCAGCAGGCCTTTTACCGGGACAGGGAGTCACGAGCAGTACTTC	CASRPFTGTGSHEQYF